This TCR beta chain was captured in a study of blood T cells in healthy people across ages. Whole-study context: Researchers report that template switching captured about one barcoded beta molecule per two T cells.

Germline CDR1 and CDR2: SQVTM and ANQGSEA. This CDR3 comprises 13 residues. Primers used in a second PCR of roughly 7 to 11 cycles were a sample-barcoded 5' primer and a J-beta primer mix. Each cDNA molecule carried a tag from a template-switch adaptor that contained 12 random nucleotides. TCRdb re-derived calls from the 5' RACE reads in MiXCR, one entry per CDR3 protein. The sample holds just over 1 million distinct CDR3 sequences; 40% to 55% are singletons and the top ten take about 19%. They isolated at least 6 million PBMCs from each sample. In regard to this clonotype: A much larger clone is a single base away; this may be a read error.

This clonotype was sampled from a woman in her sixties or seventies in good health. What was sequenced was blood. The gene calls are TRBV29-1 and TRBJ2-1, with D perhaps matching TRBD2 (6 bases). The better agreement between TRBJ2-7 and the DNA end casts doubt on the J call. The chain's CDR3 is CSVAGSSYNEQYF. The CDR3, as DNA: TGCAGCGTGGCGGGGAGCTCCTACAATGAGCAGTACTTC.